A selection of T cell receptor beta chains follows, all from one sample in a study of T cells in Graves' hyperthyroidism and ophthalmopathy. A single record per CDR3 protein comes from TCRdb applying MiXCR to the multiplex PCR reads. This table holds more than 45,000 distinct CDR3 sequences, around 48% found once. Sequencing was carried out using blood. These receptors all come from a woman in her thirties with Graves' ophthalmopathy. The CDR3 runs from the conserved cysteine through the conserved F or W.

v_gene | CDR3aa
TRBV13 | CASSPGTSGSAYEQYF
TRBV7-3 | CASSLHPGQGNEQYF
TRBV14 | CASRQDLWTDTQYF
TRBV7-6 | CASSSGLAGVNEQFF
TRBV7-2 | CASSRGGYGYTF
TRBV12-3/TRBV12-4 | CASRGTSLEGKQYF
TRBV29-1 | CSVEYRMGETQYF
TRBV29-1 | CSVGDYRDRAVYEQYF
TRBV11-2 | CASSLYPQGGSGANVLTF
TRBV7-2 | CASSSGAGEFF
TRBV29-1 | CSVEPGRDNEQFF
TRBV9 | CASSQDLSAYNEQFF
TRBV6-4 | CASSETANGGYNEQFF
TRBV14 | CASSHGKETQYF
TRBV7-2 | CASSLVVTSGNTIYF
TRBV7-6 | CASSSPDRGSEAFF
TRBV2 | CASSLQGQGAYEQYF
TRBV19 | CASSIGLYRGRARNQPQHF
TRBV9 | CASSAPGGGETQYF
TRBV7-2 | CASSLDWGLGELFF
TRBV29-1 | CSVAGRLTDTQYF
TRBV6-4 | CASSSPFGPYEQPQHF
TRBV19 | CASSIDSQGTGEAFF
TRBV5-1 | CASSLAGNQETQHF
TRBV7-3 | CASSSERRGGLFF
TRBV28 | CASSLYAGTNPYEQYF
TRBV5-5 | CASSLEQHTDTQYF
TRBV7-9 | CASRPGQGTAYTF
TRBV7-3 | CASSQLRTGDSTYGYTF
TRBV19 | CVSAAITNNYEQYF
TRBV12-3/TRBV12-4 | CASSQQGQGLDTIYF
TRBV12-3/TRBV12-4 | CASSPRTAEAFF
TRBV24-1 | CATSEAGTGPFTDTQYF
TRBV5-1 | CASSLDSGDYEQYF
TRBV29-1 | CSTRGGQNTEAFF
TRBV29-1 | CSVGTGRTDTQYF
TRBV29-1 | CSVGMGQGFHEQYF
TRBV20-1 | CSASMALGETQYF